This T cell receptor beta chain came from a study of T-cell reconstitution after alpha-beta-depleted transplantation in children. The study, taken as a whole, reports: Newly generated T cells supplied most T-cell counts and diversity one year post-transplant.

Unique molecular identifiers featured in how the TCRbeta library was prepared. Each CDR3 protein is one row after TCRdb ran MiXCR on the PCR reads. This sample has about 440,000 distinct CDR3 sequences, with 43% found just once. With regard to this clonotype: Its specificity is not known.

Germline CDR1 reads SGHTA; CDR2 reads FQGTGA. CDR3 length equals 15 residues. Deletions cut 1 base from V and 5 bases from J, with 13 bases between. The chain employs TRBV7-3 and TRBJ2-3; D might be TRBD1 (5 bases). This specimen consisted of PBMCs, obtained before TCRalphabeta/CD19-depleted stem cell transplant. This TCR was sampled from a girl under 10 years old with aplastic anemia, due to receive a stem cell transplant. CDR3 sequence reads: CASSLSGAKGDTQYF. For the CDR3, the DNA is TGTGCCAGCAGCTTAAGTGGGGCCAAAGGAGATACGCAGTATTTT.